The source of this TCR beta chain is a study of T cell responses to AZD1222 COVID-19 vaccine. Study-level findings and limits: There were repertoire samples only from the period after the peak T cell response. The donors showed a predominance of white British ancestry and of females, with possible underestimation of clonal diversity.

The repertoire was sequenced with immunoSEQ multiplex PCR; TCRdb's copy has only in-frame clones and lacks some. The sample holds about 170,000 clones; about nine tenths are singletons and the top ten take around 3%. Regarding this clone: Its specificity is unknown.

The sequence came from an adult in good health. The sample consisted of peripheral blood, taken on day 0 of AZD1222 vaccination.

Here the CDR3 DNA reads TGTGCCAGTAGTATCGACAGAGACTATGGCTACACCTTC. Protein sequence: CASSIDRDYGYTF. The chain employs TRBV19 and TRBJ1-2; weak D call: TRBD1 (5 bases). The CDR3 is 13 residues long. Trimming removed 3 bases at V and 3 bases at J, with 8 bases between. Germline-derived CDR1 and CDR2 are LNHDA and SQIVND (reference sequence).